This passage covers 30 T cell receptor beta chains from one sample sequenced in a study of CD8 T cells in Susac syndrome. RNA amounts of about 0.5 to 1 ug underwent reverse transcription with random hexamers. TCRdb reprocessed the immunoSEQ multiplex PCR reads with MiXCR, giving one entry per CDR3 protein. The table lists roughly 150,000 distinct CDR3 sequences, around 95% of them singletons. Specimen: CD8+ T cells from PBMCs. These receptors all come from a human donor with multiple sclerosis.

A single count supports this clonotype. The chain has TRBV9 and TRBJ2-5; a weak D match, TRBD1 (6 bases). The CDR3 runs 17 residues. V was trimmed by 7 bases and J by 1 base, leaving 23 bases between them. CDR1 is SGDLS, CDR2 YYNGEE, per germline. The CDR3 DNA reads as TGTGCCAGCGCGCATCCGGCAGGGGCCCTCGCCCAAGAGACCCAGTACTTC. Protein: CASAHPAGALAQETQYF. The full variable domain, completed using reference TRBV9 and TRBJ2-5, is DSGVTQTPKHLITATGQRVTLRCSPRSGDLSVYWYQQSLDQGLQFLIQYYNGEERAKGNILERFSAQQFPDLHSELNLSSLELGDSALYFCASAHPAGALAQETQYFGPGTRLLVL.

The chain uses TRBV7-9 and TRBJ2-5; D is unclear. Trimming shortened V by 0 bases and J by 1 base, and 3 bases separated the two germline ends. Germline CDR1 reads SEHNR; CDR2 reads FQNEAQ (reference sequence). This CDR3 has 13 residues. The DNA for the CDR3 is TGTGCCAGCAGCTTAGCGGTCCAAGAGACCCAGTACTTC. Protein product: CASSLAVQETQYF.

The V and J genes are TRBV29-1 and TRBJ1-2, with a tentative D call TRBD1 (5 bases). The ends were cut back, 0 bases at V and 4 bases at J, with 21 bases in the middle. CDR1 and CDR2 (germline): SQVTM, ANQGSEA. There are 17 residues in the CDR3. Here the CDR3 DNA reads TGCAGCGTTGAAGATGGTGAGGGCAGCTGGGACCTCTATGGCTACACCTTC. It specifies CSVEDGEGSWDLYGYTF.

In its sample, this clonotype was seen a few times. The chain is built from TRBV29-1 and TRBJ2-7, with D possibly TRBD1 on 5 matching bases. With 2 bases removed from V and 2 bases from J, the gap between germline ends came to 10 bases. CDR1 and CDR2 (germline): SQVTM, ANQGSEA. The CDR3 is made up of 13 amino acids. CDR3 nucleotides: TGCAGCGTTGAACTTGACAGTCCCTACGAGCAGTACTTC. Protein: CSVELDSPYEQYF.

The genes are TRBV7-6 and TRBJ1-6, with 7 nucleotides matching TRBD1. The length of the CDR3 is 17 residues. V lost 1 base and J lost 10; bases outside the gene matches: 13. Germline CDR1 and CDR2: SGHVS and FNYEAQ. CDR3 DNA sequence: TGTGCCAGCAGCTTAGAGGGGACAGAATCAGGTAGATCACCCCTCCACTTT. Translated: CASSLEGTESGRSPLHF.

The chain combines TRBV9 with TRBJ2-3; D call uncertain. The V gene's germline CDR1 is SGDLS and CDR2 YYNGEE. The CDR3 is 15 amino acids. Trimming removed 4 bases at V and 0 bases at J, with 12 bases between. This chain's CDR3 is CASSPQASSTDTQYF. CDR3 coding DNA: TGTGCCAGCAGCCCCCAAGCCTCTAGCACAGATACGCAGTATTTT.

The chain couples TRBV5-4 to TRBJ2-7; no firm D call. V was pared by 4 bases and J by 0 bases, with 8 bases between. The CDR3 is made up of 13 amino acids. CDR1 SGHNT and CDR2 YYREEE come from the germline V gene (reference sequence). The CDR3 DNA is TGTGCCAGCAGCCCAGTGGGCTCCTACGAGCAGTACTTC. The encoded protein is CASSPVGSYEQYF.

V gene TRBV11-2 combines with J gene TRBJ2-1, with D possibly TRBD2 on 7 matching bases. This CDR3 comprises 15 residues. The V gene's germline CDR1 is SGHAT and CDR2 FQNNGV. V was clipped by 1 base and J by 8 bases, with 15 bases between them. The CDR3 protein is CASSLGRGGVYEQFF. CDR3 sequence (DNA): TGTGCCAGCAGCTTAGGGAGGGGGGGCGTGTATGAGCAGTTCTTC.

This clonotype was detected once. The rearrangement uses TRBV10-3 and TRBJ2-7; TRBD1 matches at 10 bases. V lost 0 bases and J lost 4; bases outside the gene matches: 6. The CDR3 totals 16 residues. Germline CDR1 ENHRY, CDR2 SYGVKD. In DNA, the CDR3 is TGTGCCATCAGTGAGTCAATTCGGACAGGGGGGTACGAGCAGTACTTC. As protein: CAISESIRTGGYEQYF.

The genes are TRBV4-3 and TRBJ1-4; D is perhaps TRBD1 (6 bases). Per germline, CDR1 LGHNA and CDR2 YSLEER. The CDR3 extends over 17 amino acids. Trimming removed 3 bases from V and 6 bases from J, with 20 bases in between. CDR3 loop: CASSQTRGGRTDEKLFF. The CDR3 bases are TGCGCCAGCAGCCAGACCCGGGGGGGGCGGACAGATGAAAAACTGTTTTTT.

The chain combines TRBV4-3 with TRBJ2-7, with 10 bases identical to TRBD2. CDR3 length equals 17 residues. V lost 0 bases and J lost 7; bases outside the gene matches: 12. Germline V gene sequence: CDR1 LGHNA, CDR2 YSLEER. The CDR3 DNA reads TGCGCCAGCAGCCAAGAAGGGCCTAGCGGGGGACTAACGGAGCAGTACTTC. Its translation is CASSQEGPSGGLTEQYF.

This clonotype was recorded once. The chain employs TRBV27 and TRBJ2-1; D possibly corresponds to TRBD1 (6 bases). CDR1 is MNHEY and CDR2 is SMNVEV in the germline V gene (reference sequence). The CDR3 has 19 amino acids. The V end lost 5 bases, the J end lost 1 base, and 24 bases lay between the germline ends. The CDR3 DNA reads as TGTGCCAGCAGTCAAGGGGTACTCCGGGACAAAGATTCCTACAATGAGCAGTTCTTC. Translated: CASSQGVLRDKDSYNEQFF.

The rearrangement links TRBV3-1 to TRBJ2-1; 9 nucleotides agree with TRBD2. The CDR3 length is 15 residues. V shed 4 bases, J shed 0 bases, and the junction held 1 base outside the gene matches. Germline V gene sequence: CDR1 LGHDT, CDR2 YNNKEL (reference sequence). The CDR3 region has the DNA TGTGCCAGCAGCCGTAGCGGGAGCTCCTACAATGAGCAGTTCTTC. It is translated as CASSRSGSSYNEQFF.

The chain uses TRBV19 and TRBJ1-6; maybe TRBD1 (6 bases). This CDR3 has 14 residues. Per germline, CDR1 LNHDA and CDR2 SQIVND (reference sequence). V shed 3 bases and J shed 4 bases, with 7 bases lying between them. The CDR3 sequence is CASSIGQYNSPLHF. The CDR3 DNA sequence: TGTGCCAGTAGTATTGGACAGTATAATTCACCCCTCCACTTT. Full variable domain (missing parts from reference TRBV19 and TRBJ1-6): DGGITQSPKYLFRKEGQNVTLSCEQNLNHDAMYWYRQDPGQGLRLIYYSQIVNDFQKGDIAEGYSVSREKKESFPLTVTSAQKNPTAFYLCASSIGQYNSPLHFGNGTRLTVT.

This clonotype came up once. The V gene is TRBV11-2, the J gene TRBJ2-7; D uncertain. The CDR3 covers 13 residues. Germline CDR1 is SGHAT and CDR2 is FQNNGV. Trimming shortened V by 3 bases and J by 1 base, and 7 bases separated the two germline ends. Here the CDR3 reads CASSLERSYEQYF. Here the CDR3 DNA reads TGTGCCAGCAGCTTGGAGAGATCCTACGAGCAGTACTTC.

The rearrangement joins TRBV11-3 to TRBJ2-1, with a possible D match to TRBD1 (5 bases). Trimming took 1 base from V and 7 from J, leaving 17 bases between them. CDR1 and CDR2 (germline): SGHNT, YENEEA. This CDR3 comprises 16 residues. The chain's CDR3 is CASSLAPLRQSNEQFF. CDR3 sequence (DNA): TGTGCCAGCAGCTTAGCCCCCCTCCGACAGTCGAATGAGCAGTTCTTC.

The chain joins TRBV23-1 to TRBJ1-2; the D gene is possibly TRBD1 (6 bases). TRBV23-1 is an open reading frame, and its role is uncertain. The CDR3 totals 16 residues. Trimming stripped 3 bases from V and 0 bases from J, with 14 bases between. The CDR3 reads CASSHWGAAANYGYTF. CDR3 nucleotides: TGCGCCAGCAGTCATTGGGGGGCTGCCGCTAACTATGGCTACACCTTC.

The CDR3 here is CASSGRGGANEQFF. As DNA, the CDR3 is TGTGCCAGCAGCGGGCGCGGGGGGGCCAATGAGCAGTTCTTC. The chain joins TRBV9 to TRBJ2-1, with TRBD2 matching 9 bases. The germline V gene encodes CDR1 SGDLS and CDR2 YYNGEE. V shed 3 bases, J shed 6 bases, and the junction held 4 bases outside the gene matches. This CDR3 spans 14 amino acids.

V is TRBV3-1 and J is TRBJ1-2, with a weak D call TRBD1 (6 bases). V lost 5 bases and J 4 bases, leaving 14 bases between the germline ends. CDR3 length equals 14 residues. CDR1 and CDR2 from the germline V gene are LGHDT and YNNKEL (reference sequence). CDR3 nucleotides: TGTGCCAGCAGCGCCTACACAGGGTCCTATGGCTACACCTTC. It yields the protein CASSAYTGSYGYTF.

This chain uses TRBV3-1 with TRBJ1-2; no reliable D call. Trimming took 0 bases from V and 4 from J, leaving 9 bases between them. The CDR3 totals 14 residues. CDR1 is LGHDT and CDR2 is YNNKEL in the germline V gene (reference sequence). The CDR3 nucleotides read TGTGCCAGCAGCCAAGAACCAGGCGTCTATGGCTACACCTTC. The encoded protein is CASSQEPGVYGYTF.

The chain is built from TRBV14 and TRBJ2-7; TRBD1 matches at 8 bases. V lost 3 bases to trimming and J lost 2 bases; unmatched junction nucleotides: 6. The CDR3 covers 15 residues. Germline V gene lookup returns CDR1 SGHDN and CDR2 FVKESK. The CDR3 sequence is CASSQRRDRPYEQYF. Written as DNA, the CDR3 is TGTGCCAGCAGCCAGCGCCGGGACAGGCCCTACGAGCAGTACTTC.

The chain links TRBV30 to TRBJ1-1; D is perhaps TRBD1 (6 bases). V was shortened by 4 bases and J by 6 bases, with 18 bases between the two germline ends. CDR3 size: 14 residues. CDR1 is GTSNPN and CDR2 is SVGIG in the germline V gene (reference sequence). CDR3 residues: CAWTRGAGDPEAFF. CDR3 coding DNA: TGTGCCTGGACCAGAGGGGCAGGGGACCCTGAAGCTTTCTTT. Drawing the rest from reference TRBV30 and TRBJ1-1, the complete variable domain is SQTIHQWPATLVQPVGSPLSLECTVEGTSNPNLYWYRQAAGRGLQLLFYSVGIGQISSEVPQNLSASRPQDRQFILSSKKLLLSDSGFYLCAWTRGAGDPEAFFGQGTRLTVV.

This clonotype was found once. This chain joins TRBV12-3 or TRBV12-4 and TRBJ2-1, with unresolved D. V lost 5 bases and J 6 bases, leaving 11 bases between the germline ends. CDR3 length equals 13 residues. The CDR3 region has the DNA TGTGCCAGCAGTCCTACCGGTCTCAATGAGCAGTTCTTC. Translation: CASSPTGLNEQFF.

J is TRBJ2-1 and V is TRBV10-3, with TRBD2 identical over 7 bases. Losses at the gene ends were 3 bases for V and 4 bases for J; bases not matched to a gene: 9. The CDR3 contains 16 residues. Germline CDR1 is ENHRY and CDR2 is SYGVKD. CDR3 sequence: CAISEAQAGLYNEQFF. CDR3 DNA: TGTGCCATCAGTGAAGCCCAAGCGGGGTTATACAATGAGCAGTTCTTC.

The chain links TRBV30 to TRBJ2-5, with a weak D call TRBD2 (5 bases). Germline CDR1 reads GTSNPN; CDR2 reads SVGIG (reference sequence). V shed 6 bases and J shed 7 bases, with 12 bases lying between them. The CDR3 runs to 11 residues. The CDR3 sequence: CACEASRTQYF. For the CDR3, the DNA is TGTGCCTGTGAGGCTAGCCGGACCCAGTACTTC.

V gene TRBV20-1 combines with J gene TRBJ1-2; D gene uncertain. The germline gives CDR1 DFQATT, CDR2 SNEGSKA (reference sequence). This CDR3 spans 14 amino acids. With 0 bases removed from V and 6 bases from J, the gap between germline ends came to 14 bases. The CDR3 bases are TGCAGTGCTAGAGATCTTGAGACATCGGATGGCTACACCTTC. Translated, it gives CSARDLETSDGYTF.

The V gene is TRBV18, the J gene TRBJ2-1; a possible D gene is TRBD2 (6 bases). Deletions cut 3 bases from V and 8 bases from J, with 11 bases between. This CDR3 has 13 amino acids. Germline assignment: CDR1 KGHSH and CDR2 LQKENI. CDR3 sequence reads: CASSPGGVDEQFF. The CDR3 bases are TGTGCCAGCTCACCGGGGGGTGTGGATGAGCAGTTCTTC.

The rearrangement uses TRBV5-1 and TRBJ2-7; TRBD2 aligns across 11 bases. The trim removed 1 base at V and 6 bases at J, leaving 6 bases unmatched. The CDR3 spans 15 residues. The germline V gene encodes CDR1 SGHRS and CDR2 YFSETQ. The CDR3 reads CASSLPLAGGPEQYF. Here the CDR3 DNA reads TGCGCCAGCAGCTTGCCCTTAGCGGGGGGGCCCGAGCAGTACTTC. Full variable domain (rest looked up from reference TRBV5-1 and TRBJ2-7): KAGVTQTPRYLIKTRGQQVTLSCSPISGHRSVSWYQQTPGQGLQFLFEYFSETQRNKGNFPGRFSGRQFSNSRSEMNVSTLELGDSALYLCASSLPLAGGPEQYFGPGTRLTVT.

The chain employs TRBV5-6 and TRBJ1-5; the D gene is possibly TRBD1 (5 bases). This CDR3 region has 15 residues. V was pared by 4 bases and J by 2 bases, with 13 bases between. CDR1 and CDR2 (germline): SGHDT, YYEEEE. CDR3 bases: TGTGCCAGCAGCCTTGAGGGACCGCGCAATCAGCCCCAGCATTTT. This encodes CASSLEGPRNQPQHF.

The genes are TRBV7-8 and TRBJ1-2, with 8 bases aligning to TRBD1. CDR1 is SGHVS, CDR2 FQNEAQ, per germline. The CDR3 is made up of 17 amino acids. V gave up 2 bases and J gave up 4 bases; unmatched junction bases: 12. CDR3 amino acids: CASSLRAGTGLGYGYTF. The CDR3 nucleotides are TGTGCCAGCAGCTTACGCGCCGGGACAGGCCTCGGCTATGGCTACACCTTC. Looking up the rest from reference TRBV7-8 and TRBJ1-2 gives the full variable domain: GAGVSQSPRYKVAKRGQDVALRCDPISGHVSLFWYQQALGQGPEFLTYFQNEAQLDKSGLPSDRFFAERPEGSVSTLKIQRTQQEDSAVYLCASSLRAGTGLGYGYTFGSGTRLTVV.